This T cell receptor (beta chain) is from a study of shared clonotypes between healthy human individuals (dated by TCRdb to 2020 to 2022). Notes on the research overall: The cohort included a few men and two women between 18 and 49 years of age. For each donor, three plates each were used for CD4 naive and CD4 memory, two plates were used for CD8 naive, and one plate was used for CD8 memory. To estimate repertoire size and how much clonotypes are shared between individuals, the study performed deep sequencing of blood TCR repertoires from about 5 healthy adults. To increase sequencing depth and limit assay-specific biases, TCR repertoire library preparation and sequencing were carried out by different laboratories using diverse techniques. Each donor's leukapheresis produced roughly between about 0.85 and 10 billion PBMCs.

The full study reports these points: Rarefaction of sorted-subset datasets indicated incomplete sequencing despite the large sequencing depth. Sampling was restricted to blood, and TCR repertoires in tissues likely differ from the TCR repertoires found in blood. Pairwise subsampling led to the expectation that sequencing depth would affect the degree of clonotype sharing among donors. Roughly 5% of naive CD4, approximately 3.7% of naive CD8, approximately 2% of memory CD4, and 0.4% of memory CD8 clonotypes were shared across a handful of donors. Clonotypes shared by all four sorted-subset donors showed higher generation probabilities than non-shared clonotypes. Naive subsets generally had larger estimated clonotype richness than memory subsets did. The genetic and exposure-history diversity represented was limited by the small number of donors.

The donors were healthy, HIV-negative adults with no recently reported acute infections or vaccinations. Every donor was a Caucasian adult living in Nashville, Tennessee, USA. CD4+ T cells were enriched by magnetic negative selection, after which naive cells were positively selected on CD45RA and the negative fraction was taken as the memory subset. After blood collection by leukapheresis, PBMCs were isolated using Ficoll-Histopaque density gradient centrifugation and then cryopreserved in the vapor phase of liquid nitrogen. Purity and quantity of every magnetically sorted T cell population were checked by analytical flow cytometry. Genomic DNA was isolated from every sorted fraction and measured by UV absorbance on a Nanodrop 2000c. The germline V gene sets CDR1 to SGHDT and CDR2 to YYEEEE. The CDR3 starts with the cysteine, ends with the phenylalanine, and has 14 residues. Only the CDR3 DNA stays, 42 bases, in frame from base 1. At the junction V is shortened by 4 bases and J by 5 bases, with 15 bases in between.

TCR CDR3 regions were amplified from genomic DNA by multiplex PCR using the deep immunoSEQ assay. Genomic DNA extracted from each cell subset was distributed evenly over all wells of several immunoSEQ 96-well plates, and each plate served as one replicate. For sorted subsets, each replicate PCR was loaded with 150 to 250 ng genomic DNA, equivalent to about 30,000 T cell genomes. Purified libraries were measured with a Qubit 3.0 fluorometer, size-checked on a Bioanalyzer 2100, and measured again with the KAPA Library Quantification kit. A separate single-read 150-cycle Illumina NextSeq 550 flow cell was used to sequence each immunoSEQ 96-well plate. In the source study's methods: Because the immunoSEQ output included only junctional sequences and no quality scores, the filtering could not be the same as the filtering used for full-length reads. To assign V/J genes and CDR3, sequences were annotated against IMGT germline references using PyIR, a Python wrapper for IgBLAST v1.9. Reads with weak V/J assignments (E-value above 1e-6), missing CDR3, stop codons, out-of-frame junctions, or ambiguous translated residues were removed. A V3J clonotype was defined by an identical inferred V gene, J gene, and CDR3 amino acid sequence. Percentage overlap between repertoires was computed as shared unique clonotypes divided by the size of the smaller repertoire. Three approaches were used to assess repertoire richness: RTK rarefaction, the Chao1 estimator, and Recon v2.1 estimates of unobserved clonotypes. For all TCRbeta clonotypes obtained by the gDNA method from a few donors, generation probabilities were computed with OLGA. The immuneACCESS repertoire file appears here via TCRdb, limited to in-frame rearrangements. These files lack a portion of the clones; in checked studies, under half of the deficit traces to unresolved V genes, and the cause of the others is not known. The DNA was the basis for D and trimming; V, J and clone size are from that table. The sample profile shows 2.3 million or so clones; more than 85% of them were found once. The top ten constitute 0.39% of the sample.

On this clone itself: The target of this receptor is not known. Base qualities were left out, and no much larger clone turns up one base away.

The source material was naive CD4+ T cells from PBMCs. Sample cell subset or site, as interpreted from the label and publication: CD45RA+ positively selected. The source is a young man in good health. Some clones in this sample may be carry-over from other donors' samples. The rearranged chain carries TRBV5-6 and TRBJ1-1; TRBD1 is a weak D gene call, 6 bases matching. The CDR3: CASSLTWGRTEAFF. The bases are TGTGCCAGCAGCCTGACCTGGGGGCGGACTGAAGCTTTCTTT.